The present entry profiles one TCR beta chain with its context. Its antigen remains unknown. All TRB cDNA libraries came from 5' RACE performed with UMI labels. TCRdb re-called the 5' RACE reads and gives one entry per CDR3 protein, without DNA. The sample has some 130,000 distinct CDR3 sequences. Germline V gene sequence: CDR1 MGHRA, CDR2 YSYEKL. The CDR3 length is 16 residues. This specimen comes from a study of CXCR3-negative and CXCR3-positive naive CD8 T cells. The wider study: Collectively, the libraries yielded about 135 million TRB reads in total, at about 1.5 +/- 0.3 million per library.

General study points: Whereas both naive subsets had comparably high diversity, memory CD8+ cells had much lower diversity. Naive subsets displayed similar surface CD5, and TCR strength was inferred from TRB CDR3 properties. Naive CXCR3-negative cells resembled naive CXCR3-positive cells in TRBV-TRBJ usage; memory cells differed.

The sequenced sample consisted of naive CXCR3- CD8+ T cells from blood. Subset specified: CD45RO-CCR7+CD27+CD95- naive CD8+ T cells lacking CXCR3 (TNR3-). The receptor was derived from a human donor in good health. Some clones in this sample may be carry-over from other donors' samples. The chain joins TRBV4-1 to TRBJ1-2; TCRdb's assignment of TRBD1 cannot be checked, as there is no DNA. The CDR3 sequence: CASSHRSQGTFLGYTF.